This T cell receptor (beta chain) was recovered during a study of cytomegalovirus exposure and HLA in healthy donors. Both 60 Vbeta primers and 13 Jbeta primers went into the PCR. The table came from immunoSEQ multiplex PCR; TCRdb's copy has only in-frame clones and leaves some out. In all, the sample yields 50,000 or so clones. The V and J ends lost 0 bases and 5 bases respectively, with 17 bases between them. The CDR3 extends over 17 amino acids. Germline CDR1 LNHDA, CDR2 SQIVND (reference sequence). The source of this sequence is a woman younger than 35 in good health and CMV-seronegative. Sequencing was performed on PBMCs. The rearrangement links TRBV19 to TRBJ1-5; possibly TRBD1 for D (5 bases). The DNA of the CDR3 is TGTGCCAGTAGTATAGATCTATCGACAGTAACAGATCAGCCCCAGCATTTT. Protein product: CASSIDLSTVTDQPQHF.